The T cell receptor beta chain described here comes from a study of blood T cell repertoires in COVID-19. Overall study: There were acute and convalescent COVID-19 samples, and they came from the United States, Italy and Spain. T cells, B-cell-depleted T cells, or PBMCs provided the cDNA or gDNA that served as material.

The germline V gene has CDR1 ENHRY and CDR2 SYGVKD. Between the trimmed V and J ends, which lost 9 bases and 4 bases, there was a span of 15 bases. CDR3 length: 13 amino acids. Original processing notes: Nucleated cell counts were estimated from reference gene primer amplification. The table came from immunoSEQ multiplex PCR; TCRdb's copy has only in-frame clones and leaves some out. V and J calls and clone size are given by that table; D and trimming were obtained from the DNA. Of 200,000 to 250,000 clones in the sample, 84% were seen once. Sequencing was performed on peripheral blood. This TCR was recovered from a woman aged 50 to 60 with active or convalescent COVID-19. J is TRBJ1-1 and V is TRBV10-3; D ambiguous. CDR3 region: CAMRAQMSTEAFF. The CDR3 DNA is TGTGCCATGAGGGCCCAGATGAGCACTGAAGCTTTCTTT.